This is a list of T cell receptor beta chains from one sample in a study of blood T cell repertoires in COVID-19. Produced via immunoSEQ multiplex PCR; TCRdb's table is partial and in-frame only. Here the sample spans around 160,000 clones, 85% being singletons. Sequencing was performed on peripheral blood. These receptors all come from a middle-aged woman with active or convalescent COVID-19. The CDR3 runs from the conserved cysteine through the conserved F or W. A D gene is named only where the DNA matches it firmly. A clone size is listed for some rows: how often the clone was seen (once, few, many), or a class if it is expanded.

abundance	j_gene	d_gene	v_gene	CDR3nt	CDR3aa
.	TRBJ2-2	TRBD2	TRBV7-9	TGTGCCAGCAGCTGGGGGGGGACTAGCGGAAACACCGGGGAGCTGTTTTTT	CASSWGGTSGNTGELFF
.	TRBJ2-2	TRBD2	TRBV11-2	TGTGCCAGCAGCTTACGGGGGGGCCCCACCGGGGAGCTGTTTTTT	CASSLRGGPTGELFF
medium-sized	TRBJ1-5	TRBD1	TRBV12-3/TRBV12-4	TGTGCCAGCAGCGACAGGGAACATCAGCCCCAGCATTTT	CASSDREHQPQHF
.	TRBJ2-1	TRBD2	TRBV5-5	TGTGCCAGCGCCGCTAGCGGGAGTTTTGATGAGCAGTTCTTC	CASAASGSFDEQFF
.	TRBJ2-7	TRBD2	TRBV27	TGTGCCAGCAGTTTTTCAAAAGCGGGAGAGCCCTACGAGCAGTACTTC	CASSFSKAGEPYEQYF
few	TRBJ2-5	TRBD2	TRBV28	TGTGCCAGCAGTTTCGCGGGGGGCCAAGAGACCCAGTACTTC	CASSFAGGQETQYF
.	TRBJ2-7	.	TRBV11-2	TGTGCCAGCAGCTCATCCGCTGGCATCTCCTACGAGCAGTACTTC	CASSSSAGISYEQYF
once	TRBJ1-2	.	TRBV5-3	TGTGCTCTAAAGAACAGGGCTAACTATGGCTACACCTTC	CALKNRANYGYTF
.	TRBJ1-2	.	TRBV9	TGTGCCAGCGCCGGGGGAATGGGAGGAAATGGCTACACCTTC	CASAGGMGGNGYTF
.	TRBJ1-1	.	TRBV6-5	TGTGCCAGCAGTTACACACGAGGACAGCTGAACACTGAAGCTTTCTTT	CASSYTRGQLNTEAFF
.	TRBJ1-1	.	TRBV5-1	TGCGCCAGCAGCTTGGGGGCAGGGAAGAACACTGAAGCTTTCTTT	CASSLGAGKNTEAFF
.	TRBJ2-7	.	TRBV9	TGTGCCAGCAGCCAAACGGACTGGGGTTACGAGCAGTACTTC	CASSQTDWGYEQYF
.	TRBJ2-3	.	TRBV24-1	TGTGCCACCAGTGATTGGCGGGACACAGATACGCAGTATTTT	CATSDWRDTDTQYF
once	TRBJ2-1	TRBD2	TRBV29-1	TGCAGCGTTGAGGGGGAAGCGGGGAGCTCCTACAATGAGCAGTTCTTC	CSVEGEAGSSYNEQFF
.	TRBJ2-3	TRBD2	TRBV10-3	TGTGCCATCAGCGGGGGAGGGGATACGCAGTATTTT	CAISGGGDTQYF
.	TRBJ1-1	.	TRBV27	TGTGCCAGCAGTAGAGATAGGGGTGGTGGAGCTTTCTTT	CASSRDRGGGAFF
.	TRBJ2-7	.	TRBV28	TGTGCCAGCTACTCCGGACAGTACGAGCAGTACTTC	CASYSGQYEQYF
once	TRBJ1-6	.	TRBV18	TGTGCCAGCTCACCAACCGACACCAATAATTCACCCCTCCACTTT	CASSPTDTNNSPLHF
.	TRBJ1-1	.	TRBV6-5	TGTGCCAGCACCCGGACACGAGCACGGACCCGACTCATCTTT	CASTRTRARTRLIF
once	TRBJ1-2	.	TRBV10-3	TGTGCCATTTATAGGACAGTTCGACATAAGAGGACCGCAAACTATGGCTACACCTTC	CAIYRTVRHKRTANYGYTF
.	TRBJ1-3	.	TRBV18	TGTGCCAGCTCACCCGTCCCCTACCAACAGGGAAACACCATATATTTT	CASSPVPYQQGNTIYF
.	TRBJ2-7	.	TRBV7-9	TGTGCCAGCAGCCTCAGGGAGGCCTACGAGCAGTACTTC	CASSLREAYEQYF
.	TRBJ1-5	TRBD1	TRBV18	TGTGCCAGCTCACCGCGACAGGGGGGGAGCAATCAGCCCCAGCATTTT	CASSPRQGGSNQPQHF
.	TRBJ2-1	TRBD2	TRBV5-6	TGTGCCAGCAGCCGCAATAGCGGGAGGGCCCGAGATGAGCAGTTCTTC	CASSRNSGRARDEQFF
.	TRBJ1-3	TRBD1	TRBV10-3	TGTGCCATCGAAGACAGGGGGCTCGGAAACACCATATATTTT	CAIEDRGLGNTIYF
.	TRBJ2-1	.	TRBV20-1	TGCAGTGGCCGGTCGGACAATGAGCAGTTCTTC	CSGRSDNEQFF
.	TRBJ1-5	.	TRBV3-1/TRBV3-2	TGTGCCAGCGGCCAGACGGGGAAAAATCAGCCCCAGCATTTT	CASGQTGKNQPQHF
few	TRBJ1-1	TRBD1	TRBV11-2	TGTGCCAGCAGCTTGAGACAGGGGGGATTTACTGAAGCTTTCTTT	CASSLRQGGFTEAFF
.	TRBJ2-7	TRBD2	TRBV5-6	TGTGCCAGCAGCCCGTTCCGGGGGGGAACTCCCGGGTACTTC	CASSPFRGGTPGYF
.	TRBJ2-5	TRBD2	TRBV3-1/TRBV3-2	TGTGCCAGCAGCCAAGCTTCGGCGGGAGGGAAGGAGACCCAGTACTTC	CASSQASAGGKETQYF
.	TRBJ2-7	.	TRBV19	TGTGCCAGTAGTATGGGCAGGGGAACCGAGCAGTACTTC	CASSMGRGTEQYF
.	TRBJ2-3	TRBD1	TRBV6-4	TGTGCCAGCAGTCAACAGGGGGCAGGAGAAACAGATACGCAGTATTTT	CASSQQGAGETDTQYF
medium-sized	TRBJ2-7	.	TRBV21-1	TGTGCCAGCAGCCATCAGACTAGCGGGTACGAGCAGTACTTC	CASSHQTSGYEQYF
.	TRBJ1-1	TRBD1	TRBV9	TGTGCCAGCAGCCCGCGAGGGACAGGGAACACTGAAGCTTTCTTT	CASSPRGTGNTEAFF
.	TRBJ2-2	.	TRBV28	TGTGCCAGCAGTTTACGCGGTCACACCGGGGAGCTGTTTTTT	CASSLRGHTGELFF